The text below deals with one TCR beta chain. Its antigen is still unknown. This sample is part of a study of response to subunit inactivated influenza vaccine. Findings and limits, study-wide: Each seasonal influenza vaccination recruits few new T cells, the authors suggested.

The V end was cut by 1 base, the J end by 9 bases, with 19 bases between. Germline CDR1 LGHNA, CDR2 YNFKEQ. The CDR3 extends over 15 amino acids. One entry per CDR3 protein results from TCRdb running MiXCR on the RT-PCR reads. The table includes about 700,000 distinct CDR3 sequences, approximately 14% detected once. The origin of this receptor is a man between 50 and 59 years old who received an inactivated influenza vaccine. The J gene is TRBJ2-7, the V gene TRBV4-2; possibly TRBD1 for D (7 bases). The sample was PBMCs from blood, taken about 14 days before vaccination. Here the CDR3 DNA reads TGTGCCAGCAGCCAAGCCCCTCAGGGGGGAGATCCGCAGTACTTC. Translating it yields CASSQAPQGGDPQYF.